One and the same sample provided the 10 T cell receptor beta chains below, sequenced in a study of T-cell reconstitution after alpha-beta-depleted transplantation in children. Unique molecular identifiers were incorporated when the TCRbeta library was constructed. MiXCR was run by TCRdb on the PCR reads, yielding one entry per CDR3 protein. The sample has around 71,000 distinct CDR3 sequences; 6% to 8.5% are singletons. The sample was PBMCs from the stem cell graft donor, taken from the stem cell graft. The receptors stem from a human donor who donated a stem cell graft to a child with acute lymphoblastic leukemia.

This clonotype was recorded at least ten times. This chain uses TRBV20-1 with TRBJ1-5; no clear D. Germline V gene data show CDR1 as DFQATT and CDR2 as SNEGSKA (reference sequence). The germline V and J ends were trimmed by 1 base and 7 bases, with 5 bases remaining between them. This CDR3 is 11 amino acids long. The CDR3 coding sequence is TGCAGTGCTAGAGGGGCCCAGCCCCAGCATTTT. It is translated as CSARGAQPQHF.

A single count supports this clonotype. The chain couples TRBV12-3 or TRBV12-4 to TRBJ2-5; 8 bases line up with TRBD2. The CDR3 length is 15 residues. J lost 4 bases, V lost 6 bases, and 10 bases had no gene match. Written as DNA, the CDR3 is TGTGCCAGCAGCATTAGCGGGACCTCCTCAGAGACCCAGTACTTC. It is translated as CASSISGTSSETQYF.

This clonotype was counted many times. This rearrangement joins TRBV6-5 to TRBJ1-1; D remains unclear. Trimming took off 8 bases at V and 0 bases at J, with 10 bases between the two ends. CDR1 MNHEY and CDR2 SVGAGI come from the germline V gene. CDR3 length equals 13 residues. As DNA, the CDR3 is TGTGCCAGCCTCCGGACGGTGAACACTGAAGCTTTCTTT. This translates into CASLRTVNTEAFF.

This clonotype has at least ten counts. The V gene is TRBV12-3 or TRBV12-4, the J gene TRBJ2-3, with 7 bases lining up with TRBD2. The CDR3 loop spans 18 amino acids. V lost 6 bases and J lost 0; bases outside the gene matches: 15. The CDR3 DNA follows: TGTGCCAGCAGACGTTTGTCGGGACTAATCTCTAGCACAGATACGCAGTATTTT. Amino acids: CASRRLSGLISSTDTQYF.

Ten or more counts support this clonotype. This chain links TRBV5-5 with TRBJ2-1; 8 bases are a match to TRBD2. CDR1 and CDR2 from the germline V gene are SGHKS and YYEKEE (reference sequence). CDR3 length equals 17 residues. The ends lost 4 bases at V and 1 base at J; junction bases unmatched: 10. DNA for the CDR3: TGTGCCAGCAGCCACCCGAGCGGGAGTCCATCCTACAATGAGCAGTTCTTC. Translating gives CASSHPSGSPSYNEQFF.

This clonotype was counted at least ten times. The J gene is TRBJ2-1, the V gene TRBV6-5; TRBD2 aligns across 9 bases. The V and J ends lost 2 bases and 7 bases, in that order; junction bases with no gene match: 6. Germline CDR1 and CDR2: MNHEY and SVGAGI. The length of the CDR3 is 15 residues. CDR3 in amino acids: CASSYRAGGINEQFF. CDR3 nucleotide sequence: TGTGCCAGCAGTTACCGAGCGGGGGGAATAAATGAGCAGTTCTTC.

The chain employs TRBV29-1 and TRBJ1-5; no clear D gene. V was pared by 6 bases and J by 3 bases, with 15 bases between. CDR1 is SQVTM and CDR2 is ANQGSEA in the germline V gene. The CDR3 length is 14 residues. The CDR3 DNA follows: TGCAGCGTCCAATCGGCCGATATCAATCAGCCCCAGCATTTT. Its protein is CSVQSADINQPQHF.

This clonotype was detected many times. The gene calls are TRBV11-2 and TRBJ2-7; D is possibly TRBD1 or TRBD2 (5 bases each). Germline CDR1 reads SGHAT; CDR2 reads FQNNGV. Between the trimmed V and J ends, which lost 0 bases and 4 bases, there was a span of 10 bases. This CDR3 has 14 amino acids. Here the CDR3 reads CASSLDGGAYEQYF. CDR3 nucleotides: TGTGCCAGCAGCTTAGATGGGGGAGCGTACGAGCAGTACTTC.

This clonotype came up many times. The rearrangement uses TRBV29-1 and TRBJ2-5; the match to TRBD1 covers 11 bases. This CDR3 has 13 residues. Germline CDR1 reads SQVTM; CDR2 reads ANQGSEA. Losses at the gene ends were 6 bases for V and 5 bases for J; bases not matched to a gene: 5. CDR3 in amino acids: CSVGQGARETQYF. CDR3 in DNA: TGCAGCGTCGGACAGGGGGCCCGTGAGACCCAGTACTTC.

This clonotype was recorded many times. Compared with germline, one end of the junction differs, possibly owing to a read error. The genes are TRBV20-1 and TRBJ2-7; 9 nucleotides match TRBD2. There are 18 residues in the CDR3. CDR1 DFQATT and CDR2 SNEGSKA come from the germline V gene (reference sequence). This chain's CDR3 is CCARAAGGRGRVTYEQYF. The CDR3 nucleotides are TGCTGTGCTAGAGCAGCGGGGGGTAGGGGGAGGGTAACCTACGAGCAGTACTTC.